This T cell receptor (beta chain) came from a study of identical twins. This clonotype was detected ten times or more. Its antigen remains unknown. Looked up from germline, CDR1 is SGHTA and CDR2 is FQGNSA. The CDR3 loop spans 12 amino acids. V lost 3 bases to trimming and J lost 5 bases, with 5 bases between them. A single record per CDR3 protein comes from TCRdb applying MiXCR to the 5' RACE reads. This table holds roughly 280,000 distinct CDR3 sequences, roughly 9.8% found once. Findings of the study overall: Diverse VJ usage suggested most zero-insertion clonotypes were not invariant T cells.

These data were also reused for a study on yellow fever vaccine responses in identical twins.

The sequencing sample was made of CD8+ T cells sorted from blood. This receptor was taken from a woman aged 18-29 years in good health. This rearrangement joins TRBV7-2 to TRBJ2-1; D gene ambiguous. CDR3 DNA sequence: TGTGCCAGCAGCTTTTGGGACAATGAGCAGTTCTTC. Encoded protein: CASSFWDNEQFF. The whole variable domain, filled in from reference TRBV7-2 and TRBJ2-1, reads GAGVSQSPSNKVTEKGKDVELRCDPISGHTALYWYRQSLGQGLEFLIYFQGNSAPDKSGLPSDRFSAERTGGSVSTLTIQRTQQEDSAVYLCASSFWDNEQFFGPGTRLTVL.